Sequencing of this T cell receptor (beta chain) was carried out in a study of blood T cell repertoires in COVID-19. Authors' methods: Using reference gene primer amplification, nucleated cell counts were estimated. The table came from immunoSEQ multiplex PCR; TCRdb's copy has only in-frame clones and leaves some out. Clone size and V and J calls were adopted from that table, with D and trimming inferred from the DNA. Among approximately 180,000 clones, 80% to 90% were seen once, and the ten largest hold approximately 14%. Participant-given clinical history determined each cohort assignment. Trimming took 5 bases from V and 7 from J, leaving 11 bases between them. Germline CDR1 MNHEY, CDR2 SVGAGI. The CDR3 runs to 13 residues.

This chain links TRBV6-5 with TRBJ1-4; D is unclear. This clonotype originated in a man aged 45 to 65 who had recovered from COVID-19. Material for sequencing was PBMCs or T cells enriched from blood (not recorded which). Here the CDR3 reads CASSMRSTEKLFF. The CDR3 DNA reads TGTGCCAGCAGTATGAGGTCAACTGAAAAACTGTTTTTT.